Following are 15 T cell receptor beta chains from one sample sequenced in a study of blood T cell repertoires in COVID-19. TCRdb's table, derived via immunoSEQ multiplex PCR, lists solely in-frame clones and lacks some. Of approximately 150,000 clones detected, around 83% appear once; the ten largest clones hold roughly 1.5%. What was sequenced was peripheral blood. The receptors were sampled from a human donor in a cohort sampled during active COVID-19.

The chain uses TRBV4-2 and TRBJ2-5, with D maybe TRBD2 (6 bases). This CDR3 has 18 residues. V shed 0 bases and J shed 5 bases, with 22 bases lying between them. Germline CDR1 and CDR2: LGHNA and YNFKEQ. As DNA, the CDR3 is TGTGCCAGCAGCCAAGAAGAGAGAACTAGCTGCCCGCGCGAGACCCAGTACTTC. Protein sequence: CASSQEERTSCPRETQYF.

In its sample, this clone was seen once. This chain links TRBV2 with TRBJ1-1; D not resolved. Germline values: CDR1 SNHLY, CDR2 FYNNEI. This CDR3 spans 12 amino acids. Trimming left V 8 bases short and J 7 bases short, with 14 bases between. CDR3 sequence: CASSSFTSEAFF. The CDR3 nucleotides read TGTGCCAGCTCCTCTTTCACTAGTGAAGCTTTCTTT. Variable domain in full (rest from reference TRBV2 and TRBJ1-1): EPEVTQTPSHQVTQMGQEVILRCVPISNHLYFYWYRQILGQKVEFLVSFYNNEISEKSEIFDDQFSVERPDGSNFTLKIRSTKLEDSAMYFCASSSFTSEAFFGQGTRLTVV.

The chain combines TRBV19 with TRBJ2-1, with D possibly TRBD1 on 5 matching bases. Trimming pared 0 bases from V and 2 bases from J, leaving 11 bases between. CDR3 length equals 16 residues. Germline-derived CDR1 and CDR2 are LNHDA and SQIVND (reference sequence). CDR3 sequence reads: CASSIEQGNPYNEQFF. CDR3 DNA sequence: TGTGCCAGTAGTATAGAGCAGGGAAATCCCTACAATGAGCAGTTCTTC.

The CDR3 coding sequence is TGTGCCAGCAGTGTTGGGGGGGAGGGCTACACCTTC. Amino acids: CASSVGGEGYTF. The chain uses TRBV2 and TRBJ1-2; tentative D call: TRBD1 (5 bases). Germline CDR1 SNHLY, CDR2 FYNNEI. Trimming removed 4 bases from V and 8 bases from J, with 11 bases in between. The CDR3 runs to 12 residues.

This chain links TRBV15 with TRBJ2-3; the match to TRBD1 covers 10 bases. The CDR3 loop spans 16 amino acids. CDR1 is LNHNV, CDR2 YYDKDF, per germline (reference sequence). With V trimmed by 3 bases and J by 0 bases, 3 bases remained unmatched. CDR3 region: CATSSDRGPSTDTQYF. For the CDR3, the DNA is TGTGCCACCAGCAGTGACAGGGGGCCTAGCACAGATACGCAGTATTTT.

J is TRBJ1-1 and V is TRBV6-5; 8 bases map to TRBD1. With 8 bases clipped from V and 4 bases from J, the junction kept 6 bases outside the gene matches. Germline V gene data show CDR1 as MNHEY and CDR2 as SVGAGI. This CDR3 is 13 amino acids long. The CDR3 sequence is CASQFDRGTEAFF. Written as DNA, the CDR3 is TGTGCCAGCCAATTCGACAGGGGCACTGAAGCTTTCTTT.

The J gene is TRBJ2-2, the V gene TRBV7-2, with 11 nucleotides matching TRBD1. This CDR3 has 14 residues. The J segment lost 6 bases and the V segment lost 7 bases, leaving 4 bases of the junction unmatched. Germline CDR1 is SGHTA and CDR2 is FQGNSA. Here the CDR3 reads CASILDRGPGELFF. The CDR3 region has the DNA TGTGCCAGCATCCTGGACAGGGGGCCCGGGGAGCTGTTTTTT.

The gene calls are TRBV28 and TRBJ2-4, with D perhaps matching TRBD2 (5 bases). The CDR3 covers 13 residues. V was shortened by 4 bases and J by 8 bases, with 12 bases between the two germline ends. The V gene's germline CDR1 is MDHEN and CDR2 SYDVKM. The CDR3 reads CASSSHFGDIQYF. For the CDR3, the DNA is TGTGCCAGCAGTTCCCATTTCGGGGACATTCAGTACTTC.

The CDR3 spells CASRGGQGNYEQYF. The CDR3 DNA is TGTGCCAGCAGGGGGGGACAGGGGAACTACGAGCAGTACTTC. This sequence joins TRBV28 and TRBJ2-7; 10 bases are a match to TRBD1. The CDR3 runs 14 residues. Germline CDR1 is MDHEN and CDR2 is SYDVKM. V was pared by 6 bases and J by 3 bases, with 5 bases of the junction left unmatched.

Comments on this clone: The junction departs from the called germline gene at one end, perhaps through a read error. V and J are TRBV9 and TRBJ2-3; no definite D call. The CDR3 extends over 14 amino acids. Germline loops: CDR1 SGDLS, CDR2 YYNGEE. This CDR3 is CASSVGQAHRYAVF. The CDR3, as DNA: TGTGCCAGCAGCGTGGGCCAGGCCCACAGATACGCAGTATTT.

Written as DNA, the CDR3 is TGTGCCAGTAGTGTACTAACAGCGGTAGGTGAAGCTTTCTTT. This gives the protein CASSVLTAVGEAFF. The genes are TRBV19 and TRBJ1-1, with D unresolved. V lost 5 bases to trimming and J lost 7 bases, with 17 bases between them. Germline lookup yields CDR1 LNHDA and CDR2 SQIVND (reference sequence). The length of the CDR3 is 14 residues.

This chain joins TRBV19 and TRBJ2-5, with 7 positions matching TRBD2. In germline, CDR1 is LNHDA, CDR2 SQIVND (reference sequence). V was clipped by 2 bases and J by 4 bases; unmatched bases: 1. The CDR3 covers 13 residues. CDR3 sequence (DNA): TGTGCCAGTAGTATAACGGGGGGAGAGACCCAGTACTTC. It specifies CASSITGGETQYF.

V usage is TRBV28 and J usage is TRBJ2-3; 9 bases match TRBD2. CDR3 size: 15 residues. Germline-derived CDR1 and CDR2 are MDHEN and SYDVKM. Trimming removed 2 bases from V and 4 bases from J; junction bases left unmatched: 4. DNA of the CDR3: TGTGCCAGCAGTTTAGCGTTAGCGGGAGCAGATACGCAGTATTTT. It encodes CASSLALAGADTQYF.

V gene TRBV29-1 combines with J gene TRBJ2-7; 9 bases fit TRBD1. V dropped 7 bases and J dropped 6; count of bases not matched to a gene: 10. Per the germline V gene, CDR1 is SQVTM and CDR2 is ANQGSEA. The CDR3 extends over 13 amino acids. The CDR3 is CSGMGQGPREQYF. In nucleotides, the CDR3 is TGCAGCGGGATGGGACAGGGCCCTCGCGAGCAGTACTTC.

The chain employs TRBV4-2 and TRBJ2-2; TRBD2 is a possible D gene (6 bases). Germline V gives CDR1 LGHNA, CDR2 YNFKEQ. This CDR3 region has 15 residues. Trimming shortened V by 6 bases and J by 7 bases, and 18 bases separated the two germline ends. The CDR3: CASSFRRDKGGELFF. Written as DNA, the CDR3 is TGTGCCAGCAGTTTCAGGAGGGATAAGGGCGGGGAGCTGTTTTTT.